This passage covers 8 T cell receptor beta chains from one sample sequenced in a study of T-cell reconstitution after alpha-beta-depleted transplantation in children. Preparation of the TCRbeta library involved a method that used unique molecular identifiers. TCRdb reanalysed the PCR reads using MiXCR and keeps one entry per CDR3 protein. The sample has about a million distinct CDR3 sequences, around 30% seen once. The starting material was PBMCs, mostly from graft donor cells, obtained 360 days after TCRalphabeta/CD19-depleted stem cell transplant. These receptors were collected from a boy in the first two years of life who had a stem cell transplant for SCID, so the T cells may come from the graft donor.

The J gene is TRBJ1-2, the V gene TRBV2; no reliable D call. CDR3 length: 14 residues. CDR1 and CDR2 from the germline V gene are SNHLY and FYNNEI. Trimming left V 5 bases short and J 7 bases short, with 17 bases between. The CDR3 region has the DNA TGTGCCAGCAGTCTACAGAGAAAGGAATCTGGCTACACCTTC. This codes for CASSLQRKESGYTF.

This chain joins TRBV27 and TRBJ2-1; tentatively, D is TRBD1 or TRBD2 (5 bases each). CDR1 is MNHEY, CDR2 SMNVEV, per germline (reference sequence). V was cut by 6 bases and J by 4 bases, with 19 bases left in between. CDR3 length: 16 residues. The CDR3 spells CASSFEGTSFYNEQFF. CDR3 bases: TGTGCCAGCAGCTTCGAAGGGACCTCATTTTACAATGAGCAGTTCTTC.

The gene calls are TRBV28 and TRBJ1-1, with 7 positions matching TRBD1. This CDR3 region has 18 residues. The germline V gene has CDR1 MDHEN and CDR2 SYDVKM. The V and J ends lost 4 bases and 7 bases, in that order; junction bases with no gene match: 21. CDR3 DNA sequence: TGTGCCAGCAGTTCCATACGCCCCCGACAGGGAATAGGTGGTGAAGCTTTCTTT. Protein sequence: CASSSIRPRQGIGGEAFF.

CDR3 loop: CASSEPVRNTEAFF. CDR3 DNA: TGTGCCAGCAGTGAACCCGTGAGGAACACTGAAGCTTTCTTT. This chain joins TRBV2 and TRBJ1-1, with D unresolved. Between the trimmed V and J ends, which lost 2 bases and 1 base, there was a span of 8 bases. The CDR3 is made up of 14 amino acids. The germline gives CDR1 SNHLY, CDR2 FYNNEI.

This clonotype has only a few counts. The chain links TRBV6-1 to TRBJ2-1, with 7 bases lining up with TRBD1. Germline loops: CDR1 MNHNS, CDR2 SASEGT. The CDR3 extends over 16 amino acids. V lost 6 bases to trimming and J lost 7 bases; unmatched junction nucleotides: 15. CDR3 sequence (DNA): TGTGCCAGCAGCTCGAGGACAGGACCGGTGGGGAATGAGCAGTTCTTC. It encodes CASSSRTGPVGNEQFF.

This clonotype was seen only a few times. This sequence joins TRBV7-3 and TRBJ2-2; the match to TRBD2 covers 8 bases. V shed 11 bases, J shed 8 bases, and the junction held 10 bases outside the gene matches. This CDR3 contains 13 residues. Per the germline V gene, CDR1 is SGHTA and CDR2 is FQGTGA. CDR3 nucleotide sequence: TGTGCCTGCCCGGGGGGGTTTTCAGGGGAGCTGTTTTTT. Protein: CACPGGFSGELFF.

The V gene is TRBV20-1, the J gene TRBJ2-1; no clear D. Germline lookup yields CDR1 DFQATT and CDR2 SNEGSKA (reference sequence). Trimming took off 0 bases at V and 9 bases at J, with 9 bases between the two ends. The CDR3 is 12 amino acids. CDR3 region: CSARDLRSEQFF. The CDR3 region has the DNA TGCAGTGCTAGAGACCTTAGAAGTGAGCAGTTCTTC.

The V call is TRBV20-1, the J call TRBJ2-7; D is perhaps TRBD1 or TRBD2 (6 bases each). In germline, CDR1 is DFQATT, CDR2 SNEGSKA (reference sequence). The CDR3 is 12 amino acids. In nucleotides, the CDR3 is TGCAGCACGGGGGCTCCCCCATCGGAGCAGTACTTC. It specifies CSTGAPPSEQYF.